The 9 T cell receptor beta chains below all came from one sample that was sequenced in a study of cytomegalovirus exposure and HLA in healthy donors. PCR primers comprised 60 Vbeta and 13 Jbeta primers. Here immunoSEQ multiplex PCR was the method, and the copy in TCRdb shows in-frame clones only, minus some. The sample carries 150,000 to 250,000 clones, 70% to 85% recorded once. Sequencing was done on a sample of PBMCs. The receptors shown here come from a boy aged 2 to 10 in good health and CMV-seronegative.

The V call is TRBV4-2, the J call TRBJ2-7, with 9 bases identical to TRBD2. This CDR3 contains 16 residues. Germline assignment: CDR1 LGHNA and CDR2 YNFKEQ. J gave up 3 bases and V 0 bases, and 6 bases lay outside the gene matches. The CDR3 is CASSQESGGGVYEQYF. DNA of the CDR3: TGTGCCAGCAGCCAAGAGAGCGGCGGGGGGGTCTACGAGCAGTACTTC.

The chain carries TRBV18 and TRBJ1-1, with D maybe TRBD1 (6 bases). Per the germline V gene, CDR1 is KGHSH and CDR2 is LQKENI. V was pared by 1 base and J by 3 bases, with 12 bases between. The CDR3 extends over 15 amino acids. Here the CDR3 DNA reads TGTGCCAGCTCACCACAGGGGAAGGGGGACACTGAAGCTTTCTTT. Protein: CASSPQGKGDTEAFF.

The rearrangement links TRBV15 to TRBJ1-3; D might be TRBD1 (6 bases). The CDR3 sequence is 15 residues long. The germline gives CDR1 LNHNV, CDR2 YYDKDF (reference sequence). Trimming removed 0 bases at V and 3 bases at J, with 9 bases between. The CDR3 spells CATSRENRVGNTIYF. CDR3 DNA sequence: TGTGCCACCAGCAGAGAAAACAGGGTTGGAAACACCATATATTTT.

This sequence joins TRBV30 and TRBJ1-1; 7 positions agree with TRBD1. Germline lookup yields CDR1 GTSNPN and CDR2 SVGIG (reference sequence). The CDR3 runs to 15 residues. V trimming: 0 bases; J trimming: 0 bases; junction bases outside the gene matches: 4. CDR3 loop: CAWSVAGTVNTEAFF. CDR3 in DNA: TGTGCCTGGAGTGTAGCCGGGACAGTGAACACTGAAGCTTTCTTT.

This chain uses TRBV13 with TRBJ1-2, with TRBD1 as a possible D gene (5 bases). The V and J ends lost 2 bases and 6 bases respectively, with 16 bases between them. This CDR3 contains 15 residues. Germline assignment: CDR1 PRHDT and CDR2 FYEKMQ (reference sequence). In DNA, the CDR3 is TGTGCCAGCAGCTTAAACGCAGGGAATATGGATGGCTACACCTTC. This codes for CASSLNAGNMDGYTF.

The count of this clone is one. The genes are TRBV18 and TRBJ2-3, with D maybe TRBD1 (5 bases). V was trimmed by 1 base and J by 0 bases, leaving 17 bases between them. The germline gives CDR1 KGHSH, CDR2 LQKENI. This CDR3 contains 18 residues. CDR3 sequence: CASSPLVQTRGSTDTQYF. Written as DNA, the CDR3 is TGTGCCAGCTCACCACTTGTGCAGACAAGGGGTAGCACAGATACGCAGTATTTT.

V usage is TRBV6-1 and J usage is TRBJ2-1, with D maybe TRBD2 (5 bases). Trimming pared 3 bases from V and 2 bases from J, leaving 11 bases between. The CDR3 consists of 15 residues. From germline, CDR1 is MNHNS and CDR2 SASEGT. CDR3: CASSDRLGAYNEQFF. As DNA, the CDR3 is TGTGCCAGCAGTGATCGGCTGGGAGCCTACAATGAGCAGTTCTTC.

CDR3 region: CASSSSPVGTQYF. The DNA of the CDR3 is TGTGCCAGCTCCTCTAGCCCGGTGGGGACCCAGTACTTC. The chain is built from TRBV7-3 and TRBJ2-5; D possibly corresponds to TRBD2 (5 bases). CDR1 and CDR2 from the germline V gene are SGHTA and FQGTGA. V lost 8 bases, J lost 7 bases, and 17 bases lay in between. CDR3 length: 13 residues.

This clone was observed a handful of times. The chain couples TRBV7-8 to TRBJ1-5; tentatively, D is TRBD1 (6 bases). The germline V and J ends were trimmed by 1 base and 7 bases, with 23 bases remaining between them. CDR1 and CDR2 from the germline V gene are SGHVS and FQNEAQ. CDR3 length: 18 residues. The CDR3 DNA is TGTGCCAGCAGCTTAGTCGGATTCCGGGGGGCGGTACGGCAGCCCCAGCATTTT. Its translation: CASSLVGFRGAVRQPQHF. Complete variable domain (other parts from reference TRBV7-8 and TRBJ1-5): GAGVSQSPRYKVAKRGQDVALRCDPISGHVSLFWYQQALGQGPEFLTYFQNEAQLDKSGLPSDRFFAERPEGSVSTLKIQRTQQEDSAVYLCASSLVGFRGAVRQPQHFGDGTRLSIL.